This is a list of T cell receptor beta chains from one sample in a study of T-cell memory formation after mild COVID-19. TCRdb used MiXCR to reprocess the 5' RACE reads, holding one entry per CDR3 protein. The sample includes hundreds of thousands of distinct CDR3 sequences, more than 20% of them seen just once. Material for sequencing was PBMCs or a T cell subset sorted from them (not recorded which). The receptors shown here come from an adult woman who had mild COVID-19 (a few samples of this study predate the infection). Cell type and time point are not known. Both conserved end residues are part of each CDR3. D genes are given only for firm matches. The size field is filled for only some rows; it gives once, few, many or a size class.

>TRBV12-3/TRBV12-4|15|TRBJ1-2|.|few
TGTGCCAGCAGCCCTCCCCCTGGGGTCCGGTATGGCTACACCTTC
CASSPPPGVRYGYTF
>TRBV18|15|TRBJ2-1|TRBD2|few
TGTGCCAGCTCCCGGACTAGCGGGAGCCGCAATGAGCAGTTCTTC
CASSRTSGSRNEQFF
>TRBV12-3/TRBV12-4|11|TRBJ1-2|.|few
TGTGCCAGCAGGGCCAAGTATGGCTACACCTTC
CASRAKYGYTF
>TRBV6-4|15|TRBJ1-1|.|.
TGTGCCAGCAGTGCCCGACCAAGGGTGAACACTGAAGCTTTCTTT
CASSARPRVNTEAFF
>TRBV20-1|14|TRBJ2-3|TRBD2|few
TGCAGTGCTGGTCCTAGCGGGAGGACAGATACGCAGTATTTT
CSAGPSGRTDTQYF
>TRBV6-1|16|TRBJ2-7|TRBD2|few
TGTGCCAGCAGAGGGACTAGCGGGAGGGCCCTATACGAGCAGTACTTC
CASRGTSGRALYEQYF
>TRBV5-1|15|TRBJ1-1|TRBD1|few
TGCGCCAGCAGCTTGTCCGAGGGACAGGGCACTGAAGCTTTCTTT
CASSLSEGQGTEAFF
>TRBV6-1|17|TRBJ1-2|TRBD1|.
TGTGCCAGCAGTGAATGGGGGACAGCCGCCGCACACTATGGCTACACCTTC
CASSEWGTAAAHYGYTF
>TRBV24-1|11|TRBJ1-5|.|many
TGTGCCACCACCGGGTATCAGCCCCAGCATTTT
CATTGYQPQHF
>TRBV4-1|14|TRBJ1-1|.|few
TGCGCCAGCAGCCAAGGGACATGGAACACTGAAGCTTTCTTT
CASSQGTWNTEAFF
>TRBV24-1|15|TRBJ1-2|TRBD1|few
TGTGCCACCAGTGACCCGACCCGGACAGGGCTAGGCTACACCTTC
CATSDPTRTGLGYTF
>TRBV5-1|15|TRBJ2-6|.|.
TGCGCCAGCAGCTTGGAGCCAGCTGGGGCCAACGTCCTGACTTTC
CASSLEPAGANVLTF
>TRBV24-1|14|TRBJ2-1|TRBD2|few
TGTGCCACCAGTGGCCTAGCGGGGGAGGGTGAGCAGTTCTTC
CATSGLAGEGEQFF
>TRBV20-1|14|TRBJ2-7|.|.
TGCAGTGCTAGAGGACAGGTAAAAGCCTACGAGCAGTACTTC
CSARGQVKAYEQYF
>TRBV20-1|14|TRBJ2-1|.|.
TGCAGTGCTTGGGGAGACAGCTCCTACAATGAGCAGTTCTTC
CSAWGDSSYNEQFF
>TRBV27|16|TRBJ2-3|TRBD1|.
TGTGCCAGCAGTTCCCGGACAGGGGAGAGGACAGATACGCAGTATTTT
CASSSRTGERTDTQYF
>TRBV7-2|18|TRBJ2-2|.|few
TGTGCCAGCAGCACACAGCGATTGGGGGGCCTGGGGACCGGGGAGCTGTTTTTT
CASSTQRLGGLGTGELFF
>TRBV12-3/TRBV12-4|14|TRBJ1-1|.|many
TGTGCCAGCAGTCTGACAGGATGGGGCACTGAAGCTTTCTTT
CASSLTGWGTEAFF
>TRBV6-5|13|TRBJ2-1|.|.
TGTGCCAGCAGTTATACTGGCAGGAATGAGCAGTTCTTC
CASSYTGRNEQFF
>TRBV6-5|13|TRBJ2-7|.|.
TGTGCCAGCACCGACAGTTTAACCTACGAGCAGTACTTC
CASTDSLTYEQYF
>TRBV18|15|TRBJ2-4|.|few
TGTGCCAGCTCACCACCGAGTCAGGGGGGGAACATTCAGTACTTC
CASSPPSQGGNIQYF
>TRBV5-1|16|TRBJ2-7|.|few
TGCGCCAGCAGCTCGCGAACGAAGGCACCCTCCTACGAGCAGTACTTC
CASSSRTKAPSYEQYF
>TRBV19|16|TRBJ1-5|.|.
TGTGCCAGTAGTATACTCCGGGGAGATAGCAATCAGCCCCAGCATTTT
CASSILRGDSNQPQHF
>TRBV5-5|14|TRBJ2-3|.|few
TGTGCCAGCAGCTTGATAGCGAGCACAGATACGCAGTATTTT
CASSLIASTDTQYF
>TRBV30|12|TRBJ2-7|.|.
TGTGCCTGGAACAGCAACTCCTACGAGCAGTACTTC
CAWNSNSYEQYF
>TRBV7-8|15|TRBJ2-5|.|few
TGTGCCAGCACCCCGGAGGGGGAGGGCCTGGAGACCCAGTACTTC
CASTPEGEGLETQYF
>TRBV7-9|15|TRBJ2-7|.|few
TGTGCCAGCAGCTCCCGCCCTCAGGGTTCGTACGAGCAGTACTTC
CASSSRPQGSYEQYF
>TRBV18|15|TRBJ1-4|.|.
TGTGCCAGCTCGGTTCAACAGGGCCTGGGGGAAAAACTGTTTTTT
CASSVQQGLGEKLFF
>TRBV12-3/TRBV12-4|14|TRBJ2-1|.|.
TGTGCCAGCAGTCCGGGACTAAGGACAGATGAGCAGTTCTTC
CASSPGLRTDEQFF
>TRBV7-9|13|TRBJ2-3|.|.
TGTGCCAGCAGGCCAGTCCAGCCCAATACGCAGTATTTT
CASRPVQPNTQYF
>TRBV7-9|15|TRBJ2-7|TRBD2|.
TGTGCCAGCAGCTTATGGACTAGCGGGAGAGACGAGCAGTACTTC
CASSLWTSGRDEQYF
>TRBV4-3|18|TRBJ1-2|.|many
TGCGCCAGCAGCCAAAAGGCATACGGCAATCCAGTACACTATGGCTACACCTTC
CASSQKAYGNPVHYGYTF
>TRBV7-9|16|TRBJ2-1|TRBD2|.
TGTGCCAGCAGCCTGCTAGGACTAGCGGGAGGAGATGAGCAGTTCTTC
CASSLLGLAGGDEQFF
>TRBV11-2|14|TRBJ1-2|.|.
TGTGCCAGCAGCTGGAGACAGGTGAAGGATGGCTACACCTTC
CASSWRQVKDGYTF
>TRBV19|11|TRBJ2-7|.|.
TGTGCCAGCGGGGAGAGGCACGAGCAGTACTTC
CASGERHEQYF
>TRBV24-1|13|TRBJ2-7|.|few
TGTGCCACCAGTGACGTCAACTCCTACGAGCAGTACTTC
CATSDVNSYEQYF
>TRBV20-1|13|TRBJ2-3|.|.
TGCAGTGCTAGAAGTACCGAGGCAGATACGCAGTATTTT
CSARSTEADTQYF
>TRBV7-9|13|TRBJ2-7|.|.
TGTGCCAGCAGCCCAGCGGTCTACTACGAGCAGTACTTC
CASSPAVYYEQYF
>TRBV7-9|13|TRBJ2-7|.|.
TGTGCCAGCACCACTGGGACTCTCTACGAGCAGTACTTC
CASTTGTLYEQYF
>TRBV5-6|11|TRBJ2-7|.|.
TGTGCCAGCAGCTTAGCCGTCGAGCAGTACTTC
CASSLAVEQYF
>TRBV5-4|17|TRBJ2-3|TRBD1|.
TGTGCCAGCAGCACCGGGACAGGGGGACGGAGCACAGATACGCAGTATTTT
CASSTGTGGRSTDTQYF
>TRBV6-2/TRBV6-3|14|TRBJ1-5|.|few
TGTGCCAGCAGAGAGGGGGGTAGCAATCAGCCCCAGCATTTT
CASREGGSNQPQHF
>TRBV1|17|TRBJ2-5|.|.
TGCACCAGCAGCCTCCTCGTTAAGGACCCCCGCCAAGAGACCCAGTACTTC
CTSSLLVKDPRQETQYF
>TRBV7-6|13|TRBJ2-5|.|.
TGTGCCAGCAGCTTAGGGGAACAAGAGACCCAGTACTTC
CASSLGEQETQYF
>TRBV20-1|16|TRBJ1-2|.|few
TGCAGTGCTAGAGATATGGGTGGAACAGCTTCCTATGGCTACACCTTC
CSARDMGGTASYGYTF
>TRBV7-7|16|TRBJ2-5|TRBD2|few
TGTGCTAGCAGCTCGATAGGCGGGAGGGCCACGGAGACCCAGTACTTC
CASSSIGGRATETQYF
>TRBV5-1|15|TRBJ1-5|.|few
TGCGCCAGCAGCTTGATATCTGGTGCCAATCAGCCCCAGCATTTT
CASSLISGANQPQHF
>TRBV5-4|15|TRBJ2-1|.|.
TGTGCCAGCAGCCCCGTCGGGGCTACCTACAATGAGCAGTTCTTC
CASSPVGATYNEQFF
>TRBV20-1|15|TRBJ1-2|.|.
TGCAGTGCTAGAGCGGACCTCTCCGGGAACTATGGCTACACCTTC
CSARADLSGNYGYTF
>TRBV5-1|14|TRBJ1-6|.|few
TGCGCCAGCAGCTCGGGGTTAGGGCATTCACCCCTCCACTTT
CASSSGLGHSPLHF
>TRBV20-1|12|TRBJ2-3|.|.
TGCAGTGCTCTCTACTATCGGGATACGCAGTATTTT
CSALYYRDTQYF
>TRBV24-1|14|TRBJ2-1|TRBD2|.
TGTGCCACCAGTGGGGATAGCGGGAGCTATGAGCAGTTCTTC
CATSGDSGSYEQFF
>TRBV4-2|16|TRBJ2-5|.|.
TGTGCCAGCAGCCTTAAAGAGGGCCGTGCCGAAGAGACCCAGTACTTC
CASSLKEGRAEETQYF
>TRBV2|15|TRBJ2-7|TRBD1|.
TGTGCCAGCAGTCAAAACACCGTCGGACAGGACGAGCAGTACTTC
CASSQNTVGQDEQYF
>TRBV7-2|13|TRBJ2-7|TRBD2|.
TGTGCCAGCAGCTTAGAGCGGGATTTTGAGCAGTACTTC
CASSLERDFEQYF
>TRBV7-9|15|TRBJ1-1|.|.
TGTGCCAGCAGCACGCAAACAGGGATGAACACTGAAGCTTTCTTT
CASSTQTGMNTEAFF
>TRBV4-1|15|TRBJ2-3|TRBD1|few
TGCGCCAGCAGCCAAGGACAGGGGGCATGGGATACGCAGTATTTT
CASSQGQGAWDTQYF